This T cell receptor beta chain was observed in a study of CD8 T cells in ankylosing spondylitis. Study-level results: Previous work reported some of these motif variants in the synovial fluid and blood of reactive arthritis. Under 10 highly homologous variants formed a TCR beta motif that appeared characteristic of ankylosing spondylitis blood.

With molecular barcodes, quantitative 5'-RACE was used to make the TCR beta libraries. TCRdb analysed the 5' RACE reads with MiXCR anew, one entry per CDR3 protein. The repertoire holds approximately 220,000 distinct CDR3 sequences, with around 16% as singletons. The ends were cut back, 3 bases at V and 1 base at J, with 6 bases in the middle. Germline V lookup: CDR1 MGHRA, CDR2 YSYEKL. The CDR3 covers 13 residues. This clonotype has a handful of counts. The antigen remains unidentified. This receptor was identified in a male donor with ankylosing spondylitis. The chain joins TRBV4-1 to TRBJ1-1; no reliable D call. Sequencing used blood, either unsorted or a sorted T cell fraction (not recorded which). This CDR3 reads CASSQHANTEAFF. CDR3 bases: TGCGCCAGCAGCCAGCACGCGAACACTGAAGCTTTCTTT.